What follows are 20 T cell receptor beta chains derived from one specimen sequenced in a study of cytomegalovirus exposure and HLA in healthy donors. The primer mix had 60 Vbeta and 13 Jbeta primers. Data came from immunoSEQ multiplex PCR; TCRdb stores just in-frame clones and leaves some out. Of almost 200,000 clones listed, roughly 77% are singletons. Sequenced input: PBMCs. Receptors were obtained from a male donor in good health and CMV-seropositive.

This clone was found a few times. The chain carries TRBV7-2 and TRBJ2-5; TRBD2 agrees at 9 bases. This CDR3 has 18 amino acids. In germline, CDR1 is SGHTA, CDR2 FQGNSA. V lost 5 bases to trimming and J lost 2 bases; unmatched junction nucleotides: 15. This chain's CDR3 is CASSLKAGSGGLQETQYF. CDR3 nucleotide sequence: TGTGCCAGCAGCCTTAAGGCGGGTAGCGGGGGATTGCAAGAGACCCAGTACTTC.

This clone was recorded once. The chain employs TRBV7-6 and TRBJ2-6, with no clear D. Germline V CDR1 and CDR2: SGHVS, FNYEAQ. CDR3 length: 15 residues. V was trimmed by 7 bases and J by 2 bases, leaving 12 bases between them. The chain's CDR3 is CASTPTPAGANVLTF. The CDR3 nucleotides read TGTGCCAGCACCCCCACGCCGGCTGGGGCCAACGTCCTGACTTTC.

The chain links TRBV7-9 to TRBJ1-2; 8 bases line up with TRBD1. V lost 4 bases and J lost 5; bases outside the gene matches: 9. Germline V gives CDR1 SEHNR, CDR2 FQNEAQ (reference sequence). There are 15 residues in the CDR3. CDR3 region: CASSYPQGALYGYTF. The CDR3, as DNA: TGTGCCAGCAGCTACCCCCAGGGGGCGCTTTATGGCTACACCTTC.

The gene calls are TRBV9 and TRBJ2-7, with a possible D match to TRBD1 (5 bases). From germline, CDR1 is SGDLS and CDR2 YYNGEE. Trimming pared 0 bases from V and 0 bases from J, leaving 10 bases between. This CDR3 region has 15 residues. The CDR3 loop is CASSVGQGNSYEQYF. CDR3 sequence (DNA): TGTGCCAGCAGCGTAGGCCAGGGTAACTCCTACGAGCAGTACTTC.

The chain links TRBV7-9 to TRBJ1-2; TRBD1 is a possible D gene (6 bases). V was shortened by 8 bases and J by 8 bases, with 15 bases between the two germline ends. The germline V gene has CDR1 SEHNR and CDR2 FQNEAQ (reference sequence). There are 12 residues in the CDR3. CDR3 loop: CASQDSSWGYTF. In nucleotides, the CDR3 is TGTGCCAGCCAGGACAGCTCCTGGGGCTACACCTTC.

The chain joins TRBV9 to TRBJ2-5; a possible D gene is TRBD1 (5 bases). The tail of the sequence fits TRBJ2-7 better, so the J call may be wrong. The length of the CDR3 is 15 residues. The germline V gene encodes CDR1 SGDLS and CDR2 YYNGEE. The CDR3 nucleotides read TGTGCCAGCAGCGTAGCAGTACAGGACACCTACGAGCAGTACTTC. This gives the protein CASSVAVQDTYEQYF.

This clone occurred once. The rearrangement joins TRBV5-1 to TRBJ2-5; TRBD2 aligns across 10 bases. The CDR3 is 15 residues long. Unmatched junction bases numbered 1, after V lost 1 base and J lost 1 base. Per germline, CDR1 SGHRS and CDR2 YFSETQ. CDR3 sequence: CASSLSGGAQETQYF. For the CDR3, the DNA is TGCGCCAGCAGCTTGAGCGGGGGGGCCCAAGAGACCCAGTACTTC.

The gene calls are TRBV27 and TRBJ2-6, with 7 positions matching TRBD1. Germline V gene data show CDR1 as MNHEY and CDR2 as SMNVEV (reference sequence). The CDR3 sequence is 17 residues long. V lost 3 bases and J lost 4; bases outside the gene matches: 9. CDR3 amino acids: CASSFFKGAEGANVLTF. In DNA form, the CDR3 reads TGTGCCAGCAGTTTTTTCAAGGGGGCGGAAGGGGCCAACGTCCTGACTTTC.

The rearrangement uses TRBV27 and TRBJ2-7; 10 nucleotides match TRBD2. J lost 2 bases, V lost 2 bases, and 9 bases had no gene match. CDR3 length: 17 amino acids. Germline-derived CDR1 and CDR2 are MNHEY and SMNVEV (reference sequence). CDR3 nucleotide sequence: TGTGCCAGCAGTTTAACCGGGACTAGCGCCGGACCCTACGAGCAGTACTTC. Protein sequence: CASSLTGTSAGPYEQYF.

This clone was observed once. The V gene is TRBV5-8, the J gene TRBJ2-1; D remains unclear. V was trimmed by 4 bases and J by 0 bases, leaving 5 bases between them. Germline CDR1 and CDR2: SGHTS and YDEGEE. The CDR3 runs 13 residues. The DNA for the CDR3 is TGTGCCAGCAGCCCCCGCTCCTACAATGAGCAGTTCTTC. It yields the protein CASSPRSYNEQFF.

The chain couples TRBV27 to TRBJ1-1, with D tentatively TRBD1 (5 bases). The CDR3 loop spans 16 amino acids. Germline assignment: CDR1 MNHEY and CDR2 SMNVEV (reference sequence). V was shortened by 3 bases and J by 2 bases, with 16 bases between the two germline ends. The CDR3 DNA is TGTGCCAGCAGTTTCTTACCAGTAAGGGGCAACACTGAAGCTTTCTTT. The encoded protein is CASSFLPVRGNTEAFF.

The genes are TRBV7-6 and TRBJ2-4; D is possibly TRBD1 (6 bases). With 3 bases removed from V and 0 bases from J, the gap between germline ends came to 9 bases. Germline V gene sequence: CDR1 SGHVS, CDR2 FNYEAQ. This CDR3 has 15 residues. For the CDR3, the DNA is TGTGCCAGCAGCTTGGACAGACTAGCCAAAAACATTCAGTACTTC. Its translation: CASSLDRLAKNIQYF.

This clone was seen a handful of times. The chain is built from TRBV6-5 and TRBJ1-1; no clear D. V shed 6 bases and J shed 2 bases, with 10 bases lying between them. Germline V lookup: CDR1 MNHEY, CDR2 SVGAGI. This CDR3 has 13 amino acids. The CDR3 loop reads CASSYELNTEAFF. The CDR3, as DNA: TGTGCCAGCAGCTATGAGCTCAACACTGAAGCTTTCTTT.

This clone was detected once. In DNA, the CDR3 is TGTGCCAGCAGTGAAGGACAGGGATTGAATTCACCCCTCCACTTT. Translating gives CASSEGQGLNSPLHF. This chain joins TRBV2 and TRBJ1-6; the match to TRBD1 covers 7 bases. Trimming took 1 base from V and 7 from J; bases not matched to a gene: 4. Per the germline V gene, CDR1 is SNHLY and CDR2 is FYNNEI. This CDR3 comprises 15 residues. The variable domain in full, completed from reference TRBV2 and TRBJ1-6, reads EPEVTQTPSHQVTQMGQEVILRCVPISNHLYFYWYRQILGQKVEFLVSFYNNEISEKSEIFDDQFSVERPDGSNFTLKIRSTKLEDSAMYFCASSEGQGLNSPLHFGNGTRLTVT.

The chain couples TRBV2 to TRBJ2-3; D is uncertain. The V gene's germline CDR1 is SNHLY and CDR2 FYNNEI. The CDR3 is 12 amino acids. Trimming left V 5 bases short and J 10 bases short, with 13 bases between. Here the CDR3 DNA reads TGTGCCAGCAGTTCTCCTAGTTTACCGCAGTATTTT. This encodes CASSSPSLPQYF.

V gene TRBV9 combines with J gene TRBJ2-2; 7 nucleotides line up with TRBD1. The CDR3 length is 16 residues. The V gene end was trimmed by 8 bases and the J gene end by 0 bases; junction bases not matched to a gene: 10. Germline-derived CDR1 and CDR2 are SGDLS and YYNGEE. The CDR3 DNA follows: TGTGCCAGTGCTTACAAGGGACAGCCGAACACCGGGGAGCTGTTTTTT. Translation gives CASAYKGQPNTGELFF.

This clone appeared once. The rearrangement joins TRBV7-3 to TRBJ2-3; a weak D match, TRBD2 (6 bases). Germline V gene sequence: CDR1 SGHTA, CDR2 FQGTGA. V lost 6 bases, J lost 0 bases, and 13 bases lay in between. The CDR3 runs to 15 residues. CDR3 coding DNA: TGTGCCAGCAGTTACATAGCGGCTAGCACAGATACGCAGTATTTT. The encoded protein is CASSYIAASTDTQYF.

The genes are TRBV6-6 and TRBJ2-1; TRBD1 might be the D (6 bases). The germline CDR1 and CDR2 sequences are MNHNY and SVGAGI (reference sequence). CDR3 length: 13 amino acids. Trimming took 9 bases from V and 1 from J, leaving 10 bases between them. CDR3 sequence (DNA): TGTGCCAGTCTACAGGGATCCTACAATGAGCAGTTCTTC. Its translation is CASLQGSYNEQFF.

V is TRBV10-3 and J is TRBJ2-1; TRBD1 agrees at 9 bases. The V gene end was trimmed by 10 bases and the J gene end by 4 bases; junction bases not matched to a gene: 11. CDR3 length: 15 amino acids. Looked up from germline, CDR1 is ENHRY and CDR2 is SYGVKD. CDR3: CATETGGVPYNEQFF. Written as DNA, the CDR3 is TGTGCCACCGAGACAGGGGGGGTACCTTACAATGAGCAGTTCTTC.

The rearrangement joins TRBV18 to TRBJ2-7; perhaps TRBD2 as D (5 bases). The CDR3 covers 14 residues. Looked up from germline, CDR1 is KGHSH and CDR2 is LQKENI. Trimming left V 3 bases short and J 4 bases short, with 13 bases between. DNA for the CDR3: TGTGCCAGCTCACCGGACTCTCGAACTTACGAGCAGTACTTC. Its protein product is CASSPDSRTYEQYF.